The 20 T cell receptor beta chains given below trace back to one sample, sequenced in a study of patients and donors after allogeneic stem cell transplantation. TCRdb called the RT-PCR reads again in MiXCR, with one record for every CDR3 protein. Here the sample spans about 160,000 distinct CDR3 sequences, approximately 35% being singletons. The sample taken for sequencing was blood, either unsorted or a sorted T cell fraction (not recorded which). The receptors shown here come from a human donor who was either an allogeneic HSCT recipient or a stem cell or donor lymphocyte infusion donor (not recorded which). It is not recorded whose cells these are; they may come from a transplant donor.

This clonotype was picked up a small number of times. The rearrangement uses TRBV12-3 or TRBV12-4 and TRBJ2-3; tentative D call: TRBD2 (5 bases). V was trimmed by 3 bases and J by 3 bases, leaving 13 bases between them. The CDR3 contains 15 residues. The chain's CDR3 is CASSFPRGLTDTQYF. In DNA form, the CDR3 reads TGTGCCAGCAGTTTTCCTCGGGGTCTTACAGATACGCAGTATTTT.

The J gene is TRBJ2-2, the V gene TRBV12-3 or TRBV12-4, with 7 bases that match TRBD1. The V and J ends lost 3 bases and 1 base, in that order; junction bases with no gene match: 8. This CDR3 region has 17 residues. The CDR3: CASSFTGVLMNTGELFF. CDR3 sequence (DNA): TGTGCCAGCAGTTTCACAGGGGTTCTGATGAACACCGGGGAGCTGTTTTTT.

This clonotype was counted only a few times. V usage is TRBV9 and J usage is TRBJ1-6, with D tentatively TRBD1 (6 bases). In germline, CDR1 is SGDLS, CDR2 YYNGEE. Trimming took off 0 bases at V and 4 bases at J, with 20 bases between the two ends. The CDR3 totals 19 residues. The CDR3 region is CASSVEGGPPPDYNSPLHF. In DNA, the CDR3 is TGTGCCAGCAGCGTAGAAGGGGGACCGCCACCCGATTATAATTCACCCCTCCACTTT. Together with reference TRBV9 and TRBJ1-6, the CDR3 gives the full variable domain: DSGVTQTPKHLITATGQRVTLRCSPRSGDLSVYWYQQSLDQGLQFLIQYYNGEERAKGNILERFSAQQFPDLHSELNLSSLELGDSALYFCASSVEGGPPPDYNSPLHFGNGTRLTVT.

The rearrangement links TRBV6-5 to TRBJ1-5; D is unresolved. The CDR3 length is 16 residues. The germline V gene has CDR1 MNHEY and CDR2 SVGAGI. The V end was cut by 6 bases, the J end by 9 bases, with 24 bases between. The CDR3 DNA is TGTGCCAGCAGCCTCCCAGGTGACAAGAACTATCGGCCCCAGCATTTT. This codes for CASSLPGDKNYRPQHF.

This chain connects TRBV7-2 to TRBJ1-2; no clear D. The germline V gene has CDR1 SGHTA and CDR2 FQGNSA. The CDR3 covers 14 residues. The V end was cut by 2 bases, the J end by 5 bases, with 12 bases between. CDR3 nucleotides: TGTGCCAGCAGCTTACTGACCGGTCCTTATGGCTACACCTTC. Translation gives CASSLLTGPYGYTF.

This clonotype was observed a single time. At one end the junction does not follow the germline gene, possibly because of a read error. The J gene is TRBJ2-5, the V gene TRBV5-1; D remains ambiguous. The CDR3 spans 14 residues. CDR1 is SGHRS and CDR2 is YFSETQ in the germline V gene. CDR3 region: CTSSLNVQTETQYF. DNA of the CDR3: TGCACCAGCAGCTTGAACGTCCAGACGGAGACCCAGTACTTC.

The V and J genes are TRBV5-1 and TRBJ1-1, with a tentative D call TRBD1 (5 bases). V lost 0 bases, J lost 3 bases, and 9 bases lay in between. The CDR3 runs to 14 residues. CDR1 is SGHRS, CDR2 YFSETQ, per germline. DNA of the CDR3: TGCGCCAGCAGCTTGGAGGCAGGGTACACTGAAGCTTTCTTT. This translates into CASSLEAGYTEAFF.

In this sample, this clonotype turned up a few times. The chain employs TRBV11-2 and TRBJ1-2, with D hard to call. Looked up from germline, CDR1 is SGHAT and CDR2 is FQNNGV. Trimming pared 3 bases from V and 6 bases from J, leaving 14 bases between. The CDR3 is made up of 14 amino acids. CDR3 region: CASSFGSRKDGYTF. As DNA, the CDR3 is TGTGCCAGCAGCTTCGGGTCCCGTAAGGATGGCTACACCTTC. The variable domain in full, with the rest retrieved from reference TRBV11-2 and TRBJ1-2, is EAGVAQSPRYKIIEKRQSVAFWCNPISGHATLYWYQQILGQGPKLLIQFQNNGVVDDSQLPKDRFSAERLKGVDSTLKIQPAKLEDSAVYLCASSFGSRKDGYTFGSGTRLTVV.

V gene TRBV12-3 or TRBV12-4 combines with J gene TRBJ2-1; D may be TRBD2 (6 bases). The CDR3 runs to 14 residues. Trimming pared 9 bases from V and 0 bases from J, leaving 12 bases between. As DNA, the CDR3 is TGTGCCAGTTGGGACTCGAGCTCCTACAATGAGCAGTTCTTC. Protein sequence: CASWDSSSYNEQFF.

The rearrangement joins TRBV20-1 to TRBJ1-5; 8 nucleotides align to TRBD1. The CDR3 is 14 residues long. Germline CDR1 and CDR2: DFQATT and SNEGSKA (reference sequence). Germline trimming cut 0 bases from V and 6 bases from J; bases unmatched to any gene: 4. The CDR3 is CSARDHRGSQPQHF. The CDR3 DNA follows: TGCAGTGCTAGAGATCACAGGGGGAGTCAGCCCCAGCATTTT.

This clonotype was detected only a few times. The chain recombines TRBV7-9 with TRBJ1-1; D is unclear. Germline V gene sequence: CDR1 SEHNR, CDR2 FQNEAQ (reference sequence). The CDR3 spans 15 residues. The germline V and J ends were trimmed by 3 bases and 5 bases, with 16 bases remaining between them. CDR3 bases: TGTGCCAGCAGCTTCAGTACCGGGGTAAAGACTGAAGCTTTCTTT. Translation: CASSFSTGVKTEAFF.

This clonotype came up a few times. The V call is TRBV9, the J call TRBJ2-2, with D unresolved. Trimming removed 4 bases at V and 4 bases at J, with 5 bases between. The CDR3 has 12 residues. Germline V gene lookup returns CDR1 SGDLS and CDR2 YYNGEE. This CDR3 is CASSSTTGELFF. In nucleotides, the CDR3 is TGTGCCAGCAGCTCTACCACCGGGGAGCTGTTTTTT.

This clonotype was picked up many times. This chain connects TRBV6-5 to TRBJ1-2; 9 bases fit TRBD1. The CDR3 has 15 residues. In germline, CDR1 is MNHEY, CDR2 SVGAGI. Losses at the gene ends were 6 bases for V and 2 bases for J; bases not matched to a gene: 7. The CDR3 nucleotides read TGTGCCAGCAGCCGACAGGGGGAGCGAAACTATGGCTACACCTTC. Protein: CASSRQGERNYGYTF.

This sequence joins TRBV24-1 and TRBJ2-2; D remains ambiguous. V was cut by 2 bases and J by 6 bases, with 6 bases left in between. The CDR3 length is 13 residues. Germline assignment: CDR1 KGHDR and CDR2 SFDVKD. CDR3 coding DNA: TGTGCCACCAGTGATTCTAAGGCCGGGGAGCTGTTTTTT. Translating it yields CATSDSKAGELFF.

This clonotype has ten or more counts. The junction departs from germline at one end; a sequencing error may be responsible. As DNA, the CDR3 is TGCGCCAGCAGCCAACCCCCCCACAACAGTGAAGCTTTCTTT. Its translation is CASSQPPHNSEAFF. The genes are TRBV4-1 and TRBJ1-1; D unclear. The CDR3 totals 14 residues. Germline V gene data show CDR1 as MGHRA and CDR2 as YSYEKL.

Concerning this clonotype: This may come from a read error, since a much larger clone is one base off. V usage is TRBV10-3 and J usage is TRBJ1-2; D is unresolved. The CDR3 runs 14 residues. CDR1 ENHRY and CDR2 SYGVKD come from the germline V gene. Here the CDR3 DNA reads TGTGCCATCAGGGAGTCGACGGCAGACTATGGCTACACCTTC. This sequence encodes CAIRESTADYGYTF.

The V call is TRBV29-1, the J call TRBJ1-1; weak D call: TRBD1 (6 bases). The CDR3 length is 15 residues. CDR1 and CDR2 (germline): SQVTM, ANQGSEA. The V gene lost 4 bases and the J gene lost 1 base, with 16 bases spanning the gap. CDR3 sequence (DNA): TGCAGCGTTGGCGTGAGGGGGAGAAGGAACACTGAAGCTTTCTTT. Its translation: CSVGVRGRRNTEAFF. The full variable domain, rest sourced from reference TRBV29-1 and TRBJ1-1, is SAVISQKPSRDICQRGTSLTIQCQVDSQVTMMFWYRQQPGQSLTLIATANQGSEATYESGFVIDKFPISRPNLTFSTLTVSNMSPEDSSIYLCSVGVRGRRNTEAFFGQGTRLTVV.

The V gene is TRBV13, the J gene TRBJ1-1, with no clear D. CDR3 size: 14 residues. Germline V lookup: CDR1 PRHDT, CDR2 FYEKMQ (reference sequence). Trimming stripped 1 base from V and 5 bases from J, with 11 bases between. The CDR3 region has the DNA TGTGCCAGCAGCTTAGCGGGAGGGCAAACTGAAGCTTTCTTT. Translated, it gives CASSLAGGQTEAFF.

The chain uses TRBV7-2 and TRBJ1-5; 8 bases agree with TRBD1. In germline, CDR1 is SGHTA, CDR2 FQGNSA. The CDR3 is 15 residues long. The V and J ends lost 6 bases and 1 base, in that order; junction bases with no gene match: 5. CDR3 protein: CASSPDRASNQPQHF. CDR3 nucleotide sequence: TGTGCCAGCAGTCCGGACAGGGCCAGCAATCAGCCCCAGCATTTT.

The chain carries TRBV9 and TRBJ1-5; no firm D call. The CDR3 consists of 15 residues. Looked up from germline, CDR1 is SGDLS and CDR2 is YYNGEE. The V and J ends lost 3 bases and 0 bases respectively, with 10 bases between them. CDR3: CASSARIDSNQPQHF. CDR3 DNA: TGTGCCAGCAGCGCGAGAATCGATAGCAATCAGCCCCAGCATTTT.